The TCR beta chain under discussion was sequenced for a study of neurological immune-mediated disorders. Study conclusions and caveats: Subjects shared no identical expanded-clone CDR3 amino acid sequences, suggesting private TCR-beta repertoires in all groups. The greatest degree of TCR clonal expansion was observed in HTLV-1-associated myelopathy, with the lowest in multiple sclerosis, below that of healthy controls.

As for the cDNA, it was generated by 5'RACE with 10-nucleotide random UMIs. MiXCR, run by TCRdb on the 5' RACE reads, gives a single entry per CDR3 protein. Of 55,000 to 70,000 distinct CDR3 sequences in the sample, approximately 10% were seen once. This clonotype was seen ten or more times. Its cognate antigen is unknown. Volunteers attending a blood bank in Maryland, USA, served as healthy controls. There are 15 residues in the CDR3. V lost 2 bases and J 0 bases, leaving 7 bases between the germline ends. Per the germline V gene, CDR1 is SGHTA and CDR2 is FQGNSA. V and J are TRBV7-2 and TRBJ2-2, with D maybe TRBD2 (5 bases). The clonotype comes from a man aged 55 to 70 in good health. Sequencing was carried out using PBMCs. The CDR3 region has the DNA TGTGCCAGCAGCTTAAGCGGTACGAACACCGGGGAGCTGTTTTTT. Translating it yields CASSLSGTNTGELFF. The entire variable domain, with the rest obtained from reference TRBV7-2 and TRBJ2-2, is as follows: GAGVSQSPSNKVTEKGKDVELRCDPISGHTALYWYRQSLGQGLEFLIYFQGNSAPDKSGLPSDRFSAERTGGSVSTLTIQRTQQEDSAVYLCASSLSGTNTGELFFGEGSRLTVL.